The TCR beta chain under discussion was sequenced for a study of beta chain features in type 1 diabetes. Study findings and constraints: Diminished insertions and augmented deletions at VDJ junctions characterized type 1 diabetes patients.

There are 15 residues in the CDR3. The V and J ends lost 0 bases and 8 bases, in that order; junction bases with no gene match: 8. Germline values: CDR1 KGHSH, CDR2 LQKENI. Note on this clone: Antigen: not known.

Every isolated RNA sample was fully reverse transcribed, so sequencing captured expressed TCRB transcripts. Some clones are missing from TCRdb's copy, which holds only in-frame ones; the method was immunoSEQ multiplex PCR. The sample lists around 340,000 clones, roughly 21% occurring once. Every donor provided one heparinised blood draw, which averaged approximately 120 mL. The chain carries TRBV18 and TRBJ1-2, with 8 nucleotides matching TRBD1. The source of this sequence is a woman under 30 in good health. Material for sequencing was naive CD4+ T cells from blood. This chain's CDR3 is CASSPPGRGQEGYTF. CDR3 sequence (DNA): TGTGCCAGCTCACCACCGGGCAGGGGGCAGGAAGGCTACACCTTC.